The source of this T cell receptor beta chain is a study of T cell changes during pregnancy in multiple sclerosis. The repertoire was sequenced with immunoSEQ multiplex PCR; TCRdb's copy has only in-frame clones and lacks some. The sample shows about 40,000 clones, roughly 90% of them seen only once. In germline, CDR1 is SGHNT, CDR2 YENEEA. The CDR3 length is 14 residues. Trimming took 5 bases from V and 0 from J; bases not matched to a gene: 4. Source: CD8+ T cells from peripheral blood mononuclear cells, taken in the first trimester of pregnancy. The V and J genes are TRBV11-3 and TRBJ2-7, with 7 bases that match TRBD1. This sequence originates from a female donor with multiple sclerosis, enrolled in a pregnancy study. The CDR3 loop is CASSARDSSYEQYF. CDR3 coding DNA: TGTGCCAGCAGCGCCCGGGACAGCTCCTACGAGCAGTACTTC. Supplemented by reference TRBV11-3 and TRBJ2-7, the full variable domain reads EAGVVQSPRYKIIEKKQPVAFWCNPISGHNTLYWYLQNLGQGPELLIRYENEEAVDDSQLPKDRFSAERLKGVDSTLKIQPAELGDSAVYLCASSARDSSYEQYFGPGTRLTVT.